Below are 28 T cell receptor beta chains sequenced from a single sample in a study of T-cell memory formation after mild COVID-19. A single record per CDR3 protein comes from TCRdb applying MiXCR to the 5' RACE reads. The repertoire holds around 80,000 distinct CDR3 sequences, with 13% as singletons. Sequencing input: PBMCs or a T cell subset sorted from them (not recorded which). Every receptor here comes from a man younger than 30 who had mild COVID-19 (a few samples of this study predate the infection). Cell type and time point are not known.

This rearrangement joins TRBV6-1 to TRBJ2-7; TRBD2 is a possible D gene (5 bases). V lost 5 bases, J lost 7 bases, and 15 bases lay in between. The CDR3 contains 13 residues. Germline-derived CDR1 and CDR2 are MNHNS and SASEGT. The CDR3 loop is CASSKRTAKEQYV. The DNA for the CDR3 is TGTGCCAGCAGTAAGAGGACTGCTAAGGAGCAGTACGTC.

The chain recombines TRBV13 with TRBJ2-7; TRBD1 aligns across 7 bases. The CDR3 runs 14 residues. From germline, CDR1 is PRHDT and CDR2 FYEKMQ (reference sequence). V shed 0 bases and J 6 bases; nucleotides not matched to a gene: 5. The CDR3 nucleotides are TGTGCCAGCAGCTTAGGATTGACAGGGCCCGAGCAGTACGTC. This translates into CASSLGLTGPEQYV.

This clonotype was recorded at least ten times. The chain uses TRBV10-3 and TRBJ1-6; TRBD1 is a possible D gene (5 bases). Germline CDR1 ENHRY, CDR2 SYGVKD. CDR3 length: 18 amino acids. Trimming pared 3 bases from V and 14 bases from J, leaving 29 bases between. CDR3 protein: CAISDPTATLIPNSALHF. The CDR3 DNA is TGTGCCATCAGTGACCCGACAGCTACCCTAATTCCCAATTCGGCCCTCCACTTT.

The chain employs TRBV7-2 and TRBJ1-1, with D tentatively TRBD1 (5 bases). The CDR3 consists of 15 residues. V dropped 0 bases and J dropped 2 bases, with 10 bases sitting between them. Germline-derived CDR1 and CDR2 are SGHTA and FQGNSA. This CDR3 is CASSLAGGVNTEAFF. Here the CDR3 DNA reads TGTGCCAGCAGCTTAGCCGGGGGGGTAAACACTGAAGCTTTCTTT.

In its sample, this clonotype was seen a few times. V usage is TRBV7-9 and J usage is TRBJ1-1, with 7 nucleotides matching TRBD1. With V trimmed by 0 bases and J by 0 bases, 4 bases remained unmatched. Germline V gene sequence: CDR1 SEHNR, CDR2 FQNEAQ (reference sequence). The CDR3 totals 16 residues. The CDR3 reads CASSLATGRMNTEAFF. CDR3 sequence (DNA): TGTGCCAGCAGCTTAGCGACAGGGAGGATGAACACTGAAGCTTTCTTT.

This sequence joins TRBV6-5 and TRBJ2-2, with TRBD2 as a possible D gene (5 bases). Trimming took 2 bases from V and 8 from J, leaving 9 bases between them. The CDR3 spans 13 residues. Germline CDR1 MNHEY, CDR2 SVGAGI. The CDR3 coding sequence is TGTGCCAGCAGTTACGTGAGGGAGGGGGAGCTGTTTTTT. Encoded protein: CASSYVREGELFF.

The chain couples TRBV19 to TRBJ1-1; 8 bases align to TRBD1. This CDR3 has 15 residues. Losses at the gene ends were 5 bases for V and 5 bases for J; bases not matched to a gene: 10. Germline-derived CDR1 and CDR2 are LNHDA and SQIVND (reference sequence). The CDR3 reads CASSPSDRGGTEAFF. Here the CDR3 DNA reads TGTGCCAGTAGTCCGTCAGACAGGGGAGGTACTGAAGCTTTCTTT.

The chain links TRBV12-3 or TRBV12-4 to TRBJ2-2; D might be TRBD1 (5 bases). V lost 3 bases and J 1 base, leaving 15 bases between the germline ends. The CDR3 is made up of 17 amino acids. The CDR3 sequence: CASSFRVGRQNTGELFF. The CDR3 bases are TGTGCCAGCAGTTTCAGGGTCGGCAGGCAGAACACCGGGGAGCTGTTTTTT.

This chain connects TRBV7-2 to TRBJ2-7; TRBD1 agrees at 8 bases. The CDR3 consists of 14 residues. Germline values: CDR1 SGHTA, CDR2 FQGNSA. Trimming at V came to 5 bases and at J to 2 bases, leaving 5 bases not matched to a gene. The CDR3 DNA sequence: TGTGCCAGCAGCCAGACAGGGGACCCCTACGAGCAGTACGTC. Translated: CASSQTGDPYEQYV.

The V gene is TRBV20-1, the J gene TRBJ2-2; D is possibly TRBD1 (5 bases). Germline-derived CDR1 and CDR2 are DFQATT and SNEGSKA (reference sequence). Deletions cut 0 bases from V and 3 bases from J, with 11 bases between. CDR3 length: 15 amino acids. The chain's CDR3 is CSARDAQGYTGELFF. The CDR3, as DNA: TGCAGTGCTAGAGATGCGCAGGGATACACCGGGGAGCTGTTTTTT.

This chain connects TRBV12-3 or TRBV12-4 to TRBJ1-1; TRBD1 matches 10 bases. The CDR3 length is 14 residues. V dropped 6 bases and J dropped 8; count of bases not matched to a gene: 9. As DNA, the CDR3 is TGTGCCAGCAGCGGAGGGACAGGGGTAAGAGAAGCTTTCTTT. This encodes CASSGGTGVREAFF.

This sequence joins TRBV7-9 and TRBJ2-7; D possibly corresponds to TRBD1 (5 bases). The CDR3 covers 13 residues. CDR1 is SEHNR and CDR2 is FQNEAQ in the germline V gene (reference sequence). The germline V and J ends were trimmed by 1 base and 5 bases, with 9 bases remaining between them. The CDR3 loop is CASSLGTTHEQYF. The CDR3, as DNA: TGTGCCAGCAGCTTAGGGACAACCCACGAGCAGTACTTC.

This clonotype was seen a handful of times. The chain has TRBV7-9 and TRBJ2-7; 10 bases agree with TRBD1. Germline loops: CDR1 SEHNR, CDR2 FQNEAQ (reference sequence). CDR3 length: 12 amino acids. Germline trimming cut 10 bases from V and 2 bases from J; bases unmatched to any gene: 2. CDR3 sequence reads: CAIGQGAYEQYF. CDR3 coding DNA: TGTGCCATCGGACAGGGGGCCTACGAGCAGTACTTC.

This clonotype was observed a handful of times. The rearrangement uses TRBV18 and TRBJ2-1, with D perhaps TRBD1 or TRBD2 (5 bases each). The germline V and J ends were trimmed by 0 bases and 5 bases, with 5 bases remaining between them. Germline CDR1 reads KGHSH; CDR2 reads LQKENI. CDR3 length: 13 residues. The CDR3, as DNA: TGTGCCAGCTCACCACCGGGGGACAATGAGCAGTTCTTC. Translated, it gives CASSPPGDNEQFF.

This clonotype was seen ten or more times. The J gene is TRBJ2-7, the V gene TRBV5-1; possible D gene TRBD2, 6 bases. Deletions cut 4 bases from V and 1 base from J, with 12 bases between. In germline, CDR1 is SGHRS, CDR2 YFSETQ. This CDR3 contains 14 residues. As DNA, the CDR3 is TGCGCCAGCAGCCCCGTGGGGGGTTCCTACGAGCAGTACGTC. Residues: CASSPVGGSYEQYV.

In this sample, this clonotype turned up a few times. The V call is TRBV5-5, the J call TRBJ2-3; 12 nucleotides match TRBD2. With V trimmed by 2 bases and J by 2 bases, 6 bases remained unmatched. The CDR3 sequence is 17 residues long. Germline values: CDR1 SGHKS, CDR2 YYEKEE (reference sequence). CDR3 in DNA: TGTGCCAGCAGCTTAACTAGCGGGGGGACCTACACAGATACGCAGTATTTT. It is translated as CASSLTSGGTYTDTQYF.

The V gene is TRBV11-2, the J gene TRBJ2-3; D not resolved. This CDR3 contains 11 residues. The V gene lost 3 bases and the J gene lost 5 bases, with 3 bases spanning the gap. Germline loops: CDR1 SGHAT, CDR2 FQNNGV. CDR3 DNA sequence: TGTGCCAGCAGCTTGTTAGATACGCAGTATTTT. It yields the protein CASSLLDTQYF. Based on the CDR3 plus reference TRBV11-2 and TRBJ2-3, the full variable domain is EAGVAQSPRYKIIEKRQSVAFWCNPISGHATLYWYQQILGQGPKLLIQFQNNGVVDDSQLPKDRFSAERLKGVDSTLKIQPAKLEDSAVYLCASSLLDTQYFGPGTRLTVL.

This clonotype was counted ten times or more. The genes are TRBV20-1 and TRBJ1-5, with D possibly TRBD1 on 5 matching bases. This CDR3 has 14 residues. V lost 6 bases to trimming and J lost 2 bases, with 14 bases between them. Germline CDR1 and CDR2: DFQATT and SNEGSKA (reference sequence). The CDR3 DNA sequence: TGCAGTGCCAGCCGCAGGGTCGGCAATCAGCCCCAGCATTTT. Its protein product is CSASRRVGNQPQHF.

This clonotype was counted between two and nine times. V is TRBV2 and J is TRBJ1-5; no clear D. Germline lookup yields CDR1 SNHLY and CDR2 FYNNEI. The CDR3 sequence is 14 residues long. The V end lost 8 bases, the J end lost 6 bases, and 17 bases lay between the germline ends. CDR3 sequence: CASHRRGFRQPQHF. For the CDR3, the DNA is TGTGCCAGCCATAGAAGAGGGTTCCGTCAGCCCCAGCATTTT.

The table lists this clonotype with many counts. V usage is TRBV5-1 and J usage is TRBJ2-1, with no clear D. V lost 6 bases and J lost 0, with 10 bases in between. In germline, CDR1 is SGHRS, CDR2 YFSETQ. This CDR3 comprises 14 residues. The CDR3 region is CASNRVSSYNEQFF. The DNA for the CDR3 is TGCGCCAGCAATAGGGTGAGCTCCTACAATGAGCAGTTCTTC.

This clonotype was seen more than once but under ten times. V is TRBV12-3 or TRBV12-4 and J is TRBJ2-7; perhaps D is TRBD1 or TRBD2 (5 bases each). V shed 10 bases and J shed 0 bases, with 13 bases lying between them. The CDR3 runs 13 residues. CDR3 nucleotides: TGTGCCACCCAGAGGGGCGACTCCTACGAGCAGTACTTC. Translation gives CATQRGDSYEQYF.

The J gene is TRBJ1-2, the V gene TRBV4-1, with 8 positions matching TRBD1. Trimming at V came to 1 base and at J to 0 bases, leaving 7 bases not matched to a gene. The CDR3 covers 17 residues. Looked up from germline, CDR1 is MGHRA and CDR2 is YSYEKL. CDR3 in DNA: TGCGCCAGCAGCCAAGGGCCGGGACAGGTCGCTAACTATGGCTACACCTTC. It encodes CASSQGPGQVANYGYTF.

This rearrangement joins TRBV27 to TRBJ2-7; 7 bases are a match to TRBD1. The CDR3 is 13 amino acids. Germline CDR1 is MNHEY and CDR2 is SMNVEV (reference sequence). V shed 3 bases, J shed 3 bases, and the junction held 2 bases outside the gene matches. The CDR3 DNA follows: TGTGCCAGCAGTTTGCGACAGGGCTACGAGCAGTACGTC. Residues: CASSLRQGYEQYV.

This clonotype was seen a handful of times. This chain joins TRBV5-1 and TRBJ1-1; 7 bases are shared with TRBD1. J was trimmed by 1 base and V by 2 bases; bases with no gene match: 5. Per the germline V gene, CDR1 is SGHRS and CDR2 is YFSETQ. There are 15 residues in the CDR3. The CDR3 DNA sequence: TGCGCCAGCAGCTTAGGACAGGTAGGGAACACTGAAGCTTTCTTT. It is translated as CASSLGQVGNTEAFF.

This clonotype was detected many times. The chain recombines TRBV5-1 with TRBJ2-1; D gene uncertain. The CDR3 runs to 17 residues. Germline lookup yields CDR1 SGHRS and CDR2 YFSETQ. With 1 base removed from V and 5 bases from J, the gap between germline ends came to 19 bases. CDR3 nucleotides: TGCGCCAGCAGCTTGCGGCGTAGGGCTCCCCCCCACAATGAGCAGTTCTTC. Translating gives CASSLRRRAPPHNEQFF.

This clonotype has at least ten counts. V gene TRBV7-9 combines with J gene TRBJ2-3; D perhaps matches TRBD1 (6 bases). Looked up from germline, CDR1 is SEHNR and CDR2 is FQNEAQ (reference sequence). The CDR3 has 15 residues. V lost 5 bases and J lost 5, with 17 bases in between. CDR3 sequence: CASSPTGPRLDTQYF. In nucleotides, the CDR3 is TGTGCCAGCAGCCCGACAGGCCCGAGGTTAGATACGCAGTATTTT.

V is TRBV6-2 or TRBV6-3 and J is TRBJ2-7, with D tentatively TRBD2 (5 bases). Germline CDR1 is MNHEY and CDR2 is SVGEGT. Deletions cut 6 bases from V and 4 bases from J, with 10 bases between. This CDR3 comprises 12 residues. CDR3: CASSVLGYEQYF. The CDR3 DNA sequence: TGTGCCAGCAGCGTACTAGGATACGAGCAGTACTTC.

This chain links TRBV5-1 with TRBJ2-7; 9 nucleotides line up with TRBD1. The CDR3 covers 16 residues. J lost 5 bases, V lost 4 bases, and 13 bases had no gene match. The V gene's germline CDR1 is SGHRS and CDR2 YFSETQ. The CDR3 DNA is TGCGCCAGCAGCCTCCGCCTGGGACAGGGTTACCACGAGCAGTACTTC. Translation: CASSLRLGQGYHEQYF.